These T cell receptor beta chains were read from a single sample in a study of CXCR3-negative and CXCR3-positive naive CD8 T cells. TCRdb derives one entry per CDR3 protein from the 5' RACE reads, leaving out DNA. The repertoire table contains 43,000 or so distinct CDR3 sequences. Sequencing used naive CXCR3- CD8+ T cells from blood. The receptors shown here come from a human donor in good health. Some clones in this sample may be carry-over from other donors' samples. CDR3s include the opening cysteine and the closing phenylalanine or tryptophan. Each record gives: clone size, J gene, V gene, CDR3 protein. Expanded clones get a size class; other rows say once, few or many, or leave the size out.

size: NA
J: TRBJ2-7
V: TRBV12-3/TRBV12-4
CDR3: CASHMGASEPYEQYF

size: NA
J: TRBJ2-5
V: TRBV7-8
CDR3: CASSPWTANQETQYF

size: NA
J: TRBJ1-1
V: TRBV20-1
CDR3: CSASPGSTAFF

size: NA
J: TRBJ2-1
V: TRBV27
CDR3: CASSLGINEQFF

size: NA
J: TRBJ2-7
V: TRBV20-1
CDR3: CSALSTVGYEQYF

size: NA
J: TRBJ2-1
V: TRBV24-1
CDR3: CATSKGVSYNEQFF

size: NA
J: TRBJ2-1
V: TRBV12-3/TRBV12-4
CDR3: CASSLRPDALSEQFF

size: NA
J: TRBJ2-3
V: TRBV29-1
CDR3: CSVPERGTQYF

size: NA
J: TRBJ1-6
V: TRBV27
CDR3: CASSHQQGDNSPLHF

size: NA
J: TRBJ2-3
V: TRBV29-1
CDR3: CSVDGLALTDTQYF

size: NA
J: TRBJ2-5
V: TRBV7-9
CDR3: CASSRIRETQYF

size: NA
J: TRBJ2-7
V: TRBV7-3
CDR3: CASSQIAGEGYEQYF

size: NA
J: TRBJ2-5
V: TRBV28
CDR3: CASSLLAGEETQYF

size: NA
J: TRBJ2-3
V: TRBV2
CDR3: CAIPLGDTQYF

size: NA
J: TRBJ2-7
V: TRBV21-1
CDR3: CASSEYGTADYEQYF

size: NA
J: TRBJ2-7
V: TRBV29-1
CDR3: CSVEDRDNYEQYF

size: NA
J: TRBJ2-2
V: TRBV6-5
CDR3: CASSYVRGSNTGELFF

size: NA
J: TRBJ2-4
V: TRBV5-6
CDR3: CASSPDSGGNIQYF

size: NA
J: TRBJ1-2
V: TRBV29-1
CDR3: CSVDPGDLYGYTF

size: NA
J: TRBJ2-3
V: TRBV2
CDR3: CASSGDPADTQYF

size: NA
J: TRBJ2-1
V: TRBV6-4
CDR3: CASSPQGDSYNEQFF

size: NA
J: TRBJ2-3
V: TRBV9
CDR3: CASSGGGGTDTQYF

size: NA
J: TRBJ2-3
V: TRBV28
CDR3: CATAGTSWDTQYF

size: NA
J: TRBJ1-2
V: TRBV29-1
CDR3: CSDWTGEHGYTF

size: NA
J: TRBJ2-2
V: TRBV4-3
CDR3: CASSQDLGGGNTGELFF

size: NA
J: TRBJ2-5
V: TRBV7-8
CDR3: CASSSTGTSGVLTQYF

size: NA
J: TRBJ1-1
V: TRBV20-1
CDR3: CSARQGDTEAFF

size: NA
J: TRBJ1-5
V: TRBV4-3
CDR3: CASSRTRWADQPQHF

size: NA
J: TRBJ2-1
V: TRBV7-6
CDR3: CASSLFTGPPKGSYNEQFF

size: NA
J: TRBJ1-1
V: TRBV28
CDR3: CASSPGAGVEAFF

size: NA
J: TRBJ2-3
V: TRBV7-8
CDR3: CASSLVSSLAEDTQYF

size: NA
J: TRBJ2-3
V: TRBV12-3/TRBV12-4
CDR3: CASSTKHRDRGWRADTQYF

size: NA
J: TRBJ2-1
V: TRBV6-6
CDR3: CASSRGTGRSYNEQFF

size: medium-sized
J: TRBJ1-1
V: TRBV20-1
CDR3: CSARPTGITEAFF

size: NA
J: TRBJ2-3
V: TRBV27
CDR3: CASSYFGAVADTQYF

size: NA
J: TRBJ2-2
V: TRBV7-9
CDR3: CASRSGTGETGELFF

size: NA
J: TRBJ2-7
V: TRBV6-2/TRBV6-3
CDR3: CASRPRGAGNYEQYF